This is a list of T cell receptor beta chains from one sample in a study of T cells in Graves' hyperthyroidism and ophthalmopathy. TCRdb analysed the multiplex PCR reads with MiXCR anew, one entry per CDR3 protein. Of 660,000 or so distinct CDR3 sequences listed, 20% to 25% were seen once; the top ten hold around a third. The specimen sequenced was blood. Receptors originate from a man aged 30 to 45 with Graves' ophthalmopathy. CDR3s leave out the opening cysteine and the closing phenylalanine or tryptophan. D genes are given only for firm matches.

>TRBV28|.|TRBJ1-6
ASTNSLNSPLH
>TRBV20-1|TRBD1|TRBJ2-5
SARDRGREETQY
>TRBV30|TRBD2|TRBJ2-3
AWRAGGGDTDTQY
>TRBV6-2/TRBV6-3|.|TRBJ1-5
ASSYLDSQPQH
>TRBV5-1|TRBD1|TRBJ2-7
ASSETGVRSEQY
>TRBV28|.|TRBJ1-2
VVAEGGYGYT
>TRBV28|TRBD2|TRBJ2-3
ASSLRLAGGSTDTQY
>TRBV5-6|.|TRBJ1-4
ASSPRGREKLF
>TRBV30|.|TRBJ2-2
AWSVFDGELF
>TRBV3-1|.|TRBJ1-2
ASSQATRGGTPGYT
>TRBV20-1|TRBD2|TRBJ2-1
SAYSSGRHNEQF
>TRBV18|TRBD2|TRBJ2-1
ASSPWTSGSNEQF
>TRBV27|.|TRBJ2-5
ASSPTGTEYQETQY
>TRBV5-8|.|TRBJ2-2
ASSLGQPTNTGELF
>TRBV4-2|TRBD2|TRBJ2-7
ASSQDSGKVYEQY
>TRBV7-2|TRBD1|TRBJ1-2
ASSSGQGRKTYYGYT
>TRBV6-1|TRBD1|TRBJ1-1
ASSEPGQGVGYTEAF
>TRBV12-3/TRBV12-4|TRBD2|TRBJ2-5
ASTLGGETQY
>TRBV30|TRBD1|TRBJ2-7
AWSSGTGGVEQY
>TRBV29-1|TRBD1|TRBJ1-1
SVEDQAGGGAEAF
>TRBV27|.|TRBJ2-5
ASSSSTLPYQETQY
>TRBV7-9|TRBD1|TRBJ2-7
ASSDRDREDEQY
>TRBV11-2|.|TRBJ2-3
ASSLRLGPSGNTQY
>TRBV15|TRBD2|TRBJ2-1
AASVLAGEEQF
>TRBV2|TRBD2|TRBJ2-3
ASSWTSGRQNTQY
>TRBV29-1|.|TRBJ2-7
SVRGNLYEQY
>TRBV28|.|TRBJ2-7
ASTSLGGSPYEQY
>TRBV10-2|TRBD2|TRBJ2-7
ASSELRGAYEQY
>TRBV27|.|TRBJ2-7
ATPSFRAGPCPYEQY
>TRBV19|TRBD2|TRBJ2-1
ASMETSGGNEQF
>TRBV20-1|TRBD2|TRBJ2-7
SASSGRAAYEQY
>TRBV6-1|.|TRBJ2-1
ASSSHLSSYNEQF
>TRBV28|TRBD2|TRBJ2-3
ASSPSGLAGVLDTQY
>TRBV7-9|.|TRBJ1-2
ASSLDPRADGYT
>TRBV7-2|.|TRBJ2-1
ASSLGKGGNEQF
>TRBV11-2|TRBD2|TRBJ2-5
ASSLSLAGGSETQY
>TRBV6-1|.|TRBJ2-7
ASLGYEQY
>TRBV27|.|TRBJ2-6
ASRLMSSGANVLT
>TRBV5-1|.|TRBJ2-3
ASRAQTDTQY
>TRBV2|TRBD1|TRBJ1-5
ASSWDRENQPQH
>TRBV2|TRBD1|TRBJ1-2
ASTGTGLNYGYT
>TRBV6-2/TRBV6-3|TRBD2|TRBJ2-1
ASTRTSGNNEQF
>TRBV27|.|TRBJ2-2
ASSLTGGNAGELF
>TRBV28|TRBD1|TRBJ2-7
ASSFSTRTGRHGRRYEQY
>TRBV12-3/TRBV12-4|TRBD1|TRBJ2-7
ASSTTGATGNEQY
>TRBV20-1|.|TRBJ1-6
SARGGRENSPLH
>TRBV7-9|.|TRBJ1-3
ASSQRGPNSGNTIY
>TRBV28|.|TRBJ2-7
ASSRLIGVNEQY
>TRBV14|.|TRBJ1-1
ASSQRGLSTEAF
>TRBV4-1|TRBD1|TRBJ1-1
ASSQQGAQAF
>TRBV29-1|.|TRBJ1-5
SVADMSNQPQH
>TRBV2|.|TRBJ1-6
ASSEARGPSNSPLH